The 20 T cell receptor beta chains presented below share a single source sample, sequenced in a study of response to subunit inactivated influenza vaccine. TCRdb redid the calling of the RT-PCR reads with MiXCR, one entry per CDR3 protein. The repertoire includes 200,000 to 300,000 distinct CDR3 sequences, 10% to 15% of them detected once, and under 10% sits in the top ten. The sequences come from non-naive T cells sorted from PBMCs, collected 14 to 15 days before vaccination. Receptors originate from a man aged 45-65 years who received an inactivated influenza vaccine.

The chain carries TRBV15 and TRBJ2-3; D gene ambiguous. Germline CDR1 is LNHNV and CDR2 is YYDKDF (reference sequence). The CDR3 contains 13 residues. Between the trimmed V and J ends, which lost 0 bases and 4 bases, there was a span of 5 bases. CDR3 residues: CATSREPADTQYF. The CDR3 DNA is TGTGCCACCAGCAGAGAACCCGCAGATACGCAGTATTTT.

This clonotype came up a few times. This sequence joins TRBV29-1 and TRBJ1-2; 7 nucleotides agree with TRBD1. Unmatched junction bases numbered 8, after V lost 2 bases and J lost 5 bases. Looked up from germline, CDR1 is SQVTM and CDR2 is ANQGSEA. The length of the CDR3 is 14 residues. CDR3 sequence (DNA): TGCAGCGTTGAAACTACGGGACAGCCATATGGCTACACCTTC. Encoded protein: CSVETTGQPYGYTF.

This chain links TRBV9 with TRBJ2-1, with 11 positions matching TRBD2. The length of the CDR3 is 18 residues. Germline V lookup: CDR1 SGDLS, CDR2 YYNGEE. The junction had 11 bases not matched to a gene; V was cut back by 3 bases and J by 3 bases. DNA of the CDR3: TGTGCCAGCAGCGGAGGGAGACTACTAGCGGGAGACTACAATGAGCAGTTCTTC. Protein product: CASSGGRLLAGDYNEQFF.

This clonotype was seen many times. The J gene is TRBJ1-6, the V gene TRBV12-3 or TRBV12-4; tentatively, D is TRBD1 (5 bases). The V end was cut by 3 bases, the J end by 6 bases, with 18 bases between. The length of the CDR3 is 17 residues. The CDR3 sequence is CASSLLPSGRSNSPLHF. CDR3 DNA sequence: TGTGCCAGCAGTTTGCTTCCCTCGGGACGGTCTAATTCACCCCTCCACTTT.

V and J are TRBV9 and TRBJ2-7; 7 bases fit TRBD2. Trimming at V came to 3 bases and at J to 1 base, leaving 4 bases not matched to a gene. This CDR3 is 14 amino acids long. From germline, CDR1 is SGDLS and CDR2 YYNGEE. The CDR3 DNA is TGTGCCAGCAGCGCCCGGGACTATTCCTACGAGCAGTACTTC. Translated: CASSARDYSYEQYF.

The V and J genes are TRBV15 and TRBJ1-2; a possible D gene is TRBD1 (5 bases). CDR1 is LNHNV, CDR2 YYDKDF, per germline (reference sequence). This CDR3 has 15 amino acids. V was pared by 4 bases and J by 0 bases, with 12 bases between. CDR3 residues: CATSTAGYSNYGYTF. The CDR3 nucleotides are TGTGCCACCAGCACCGCAGGGTATTCTAACTATGGCTACACCTTC.

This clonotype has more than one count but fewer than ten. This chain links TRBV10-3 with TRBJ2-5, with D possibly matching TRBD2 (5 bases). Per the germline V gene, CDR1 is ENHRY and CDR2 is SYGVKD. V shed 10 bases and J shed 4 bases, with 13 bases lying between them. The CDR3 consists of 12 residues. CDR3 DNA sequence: TGTGCCACCAAAGGCGCGGGAGAGACCCAGTACTTC. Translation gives CATKGAGETQYF.

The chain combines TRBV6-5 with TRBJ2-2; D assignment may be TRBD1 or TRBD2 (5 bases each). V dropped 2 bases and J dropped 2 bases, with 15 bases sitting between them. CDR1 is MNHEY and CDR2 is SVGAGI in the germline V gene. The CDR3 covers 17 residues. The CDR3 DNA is TGTGCCAGCAGTTACCCGACCGGGACGGGAAACACCGGGGAGCTGTTTTTT. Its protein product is CASSYPTGTGNTGELFF.

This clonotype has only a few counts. The CDR3 DNA reads as TGTGCCAGCAGTCCAGGGGGTCTTGCCCAAACGCAGTATTTT. Amino acids: CASSPGGLAQTQYF. The chain is built from TRBV6-2 or TRBV6-3 and TRBJ2-3; TRBD1 matches 7 bases. Germline CDR1 is MNHEY and CDR2 is SVGEGT. V shed 5 bases and J 9 bases; nucleotides not matched to a gene: 11. The CDR3 has 14 amino acids.

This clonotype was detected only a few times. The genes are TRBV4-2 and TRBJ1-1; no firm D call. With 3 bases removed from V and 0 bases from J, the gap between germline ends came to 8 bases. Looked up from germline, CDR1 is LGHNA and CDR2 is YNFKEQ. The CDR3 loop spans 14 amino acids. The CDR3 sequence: CASSHKAMNTEAFF. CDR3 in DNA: TGTGCCAGCAGCCACAAGGCCATGAACACTGAAGCTTTCTTT.

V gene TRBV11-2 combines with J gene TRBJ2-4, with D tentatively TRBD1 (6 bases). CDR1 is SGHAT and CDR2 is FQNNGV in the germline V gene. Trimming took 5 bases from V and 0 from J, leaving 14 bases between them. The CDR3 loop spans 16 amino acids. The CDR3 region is CASSPDRFLAKNIQYF. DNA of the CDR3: TGTGCCAGCAGCCCAGACAGGTTTCTAGCCAAAAACATTCAGTACTTC.

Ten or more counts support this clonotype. The CDR3 reads CASRLDGLNTEAFF. The CDR3 nucleotides are TGCGCCAGCAGACTGGACGGTTTGAACACTGAAGCTTTCTTT. The V call is TRBV5-1, the J call TRBJ1-1; D remains unclear. In germline, CDR1 is SGHRS, CDR2 YFSETQ. The CDR3 sequence is 14 residues long. V lost 5 bases and J lost 0, with 11 bases in between.

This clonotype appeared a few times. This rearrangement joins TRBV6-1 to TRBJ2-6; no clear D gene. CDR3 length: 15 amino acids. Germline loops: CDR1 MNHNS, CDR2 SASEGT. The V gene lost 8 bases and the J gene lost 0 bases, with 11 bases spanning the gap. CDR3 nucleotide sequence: TGTGCCAGCCGGGCAGGAAGCTCTGGGGCCAACGTCCTGACTTTC. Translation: CASRAGSSGANVLTF.

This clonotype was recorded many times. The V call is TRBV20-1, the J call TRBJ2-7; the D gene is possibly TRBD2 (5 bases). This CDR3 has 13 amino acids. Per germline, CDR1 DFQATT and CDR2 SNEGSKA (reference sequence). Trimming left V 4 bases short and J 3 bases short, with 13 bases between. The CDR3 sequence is CSAKRQENYEQYF. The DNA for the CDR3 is TGCAGTGCTAAGCGGCAGGAGAACTACGAGCAGTACTTC.

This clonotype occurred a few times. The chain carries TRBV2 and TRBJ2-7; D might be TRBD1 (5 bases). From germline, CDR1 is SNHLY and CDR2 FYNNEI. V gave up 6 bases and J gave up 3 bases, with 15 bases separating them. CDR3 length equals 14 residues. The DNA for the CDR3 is TGTGCCAGCAGAGGGCAGGGAAAACTCTACGAGCAGTACTTC. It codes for CASRGQGKLYEQYF.

Here the CDR3 reads CASSPQAAGNQETQYF. As DNA, the CDR3 is TGTGCCAGCAGTCCGCAAGCGGCGGGGAACCAAGAGACCCAGTACTTC. This rearrangement joins TRBV6-2 or TRBV6-3 to TRBJ2-5; D may be TRBD2 (6 bases). The length of the CDR3 is 16 residues. CDR1 is MNHEY and CDR2 is SVGEGT in the germline V gene. Trimming pared 5 bases from V and 0 bases from J, leaving 16 bases between.

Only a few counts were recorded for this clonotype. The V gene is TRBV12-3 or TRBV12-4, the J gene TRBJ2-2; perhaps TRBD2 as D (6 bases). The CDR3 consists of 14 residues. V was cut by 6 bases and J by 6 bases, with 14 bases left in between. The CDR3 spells CASRPEGMAGELFF. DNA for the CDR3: TGTGCCAGCAGACCGGAGGGGATGGCCGGGGAGCTGTTTTTT.

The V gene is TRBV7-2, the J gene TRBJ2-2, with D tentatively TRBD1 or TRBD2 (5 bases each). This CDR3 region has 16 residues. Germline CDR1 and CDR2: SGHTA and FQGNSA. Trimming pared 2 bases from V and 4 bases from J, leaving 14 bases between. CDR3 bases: TGTGCCAGCAGCTTACGGTATCGGGGCGCCACCGGGGAGCTGTTTTTT. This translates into CASSLRYRGATGELFF.

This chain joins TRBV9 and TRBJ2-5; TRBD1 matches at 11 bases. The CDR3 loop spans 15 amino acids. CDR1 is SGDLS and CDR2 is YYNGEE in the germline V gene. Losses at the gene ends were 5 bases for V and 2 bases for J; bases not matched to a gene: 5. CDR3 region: CASSPRDRGQETQYF. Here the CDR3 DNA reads TGTGCCAGCAGTCCCCGGGACAGGGGGCAAGAGACCCAGTACTTC.

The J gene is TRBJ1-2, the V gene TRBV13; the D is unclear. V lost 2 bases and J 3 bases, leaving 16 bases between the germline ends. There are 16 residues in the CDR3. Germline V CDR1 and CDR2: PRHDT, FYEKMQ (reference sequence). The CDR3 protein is CASSLFGQEMYYGYTF. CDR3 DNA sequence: TGTGCCAGCAGCTTATTTGGCCAAGAAATGTACTATGGCTACACCTTC.